This is a list of T cell receptor beta chains from one sample in a study of shared clonotypes between healthy human individuals. Produced via immunoSEQ multiplex PCR; TCRdb's table is partial and in-frame only. Of hundreds of thousands of clones listed, about 95% are singletons. The source material was naive CD8+ T cells sorted from blood. These receptors all come from a woman younger than 45 in good health. Each CDR3 is given with its conserved first and last residue. The order of the fields is CDR3 length, clone size, V gene, J gene, CDR3 protein. Clone size, where shown, is once, few, many, or a class for clones that have expanded.

>14|once|TRBV28|TRBJ2-3
CASSFEGNTDTQYF
>13|.|TRBV5-6|TRBJ2-1
CASSWTSDRGQFF
>13|.|TRBV6-5|TRBJ2-2
CASSYSNTGELFF
>13|.|TRBV28|TRBJ2-1
CASSFRTIGEQFF
>16|.|TRBV12-5|TRBJ1-2
CASGLSGVGESDGYTF
>17|.|TRBV27|TRBJ1-5
CASSSFNQGVSNQPQHF
>12|once|TRBV7-9|TRBJ1-1
CASNWGVDEAFF
>16|.|TRBV10-3|TRBJ2-2
CAISEGEASNTGELFF
>12|.|TRBV29-1|TRBJ2-5
CSVETGRETQYF
>13|.|TRBV2|TRBJ2-7
CASSGTSGYEQYF
>17|.|TRBV27|TRBJ2-1
CASSLSGLTSSYNEQFF
>15|once|TRBV7-3|TRBJ2-2
CASSLEGKQVRELFF
>14|once|TRBV27|TRBJ2-7
CASSLDWLASEQYF
>14|few|TRBV5-4|TRBJ2-3
CASSGRDSTDTQYF
>15|.|TRBV28|TRBJ2-3
CASSFGEDGTDTQYF
>15|.|TRBV7-9|TRBJ2-7
CASSLLRTPTYEQYF
>14|.|TRBV27|TRBJ2-1
CASSFNGPHNEQFF
>15|.|TRBV28|TRBJ2-3
CASRTARESLDTQYF
>15|once|TRBV5-6|TRBJ2-1
CASSLGLSSYNEQFF
>14|.|TRBV27|TRBJ2-7
CASSLRWDSGEQYF
>14|.|TRBV4-1|TRBJ1-5
CASSQEEGMEPQHF
>18|.|TRBV6-1|TRBJ2-5
CASSGALGGLAGDETQYF
>11|few|TRBV20-1|TRBJ1-1
CSATMNTEAFF
>14|once|TRBV5-5|TRBJ1-2
CASSLADPHPGYTF
>15|.|TRBV4-1|TRBJ2-7
CASTALAGGFYEQYF
>12|.|TRBV6-6|TRBJ2-3
CASRDSTDTQYF
>15|.|TRBV28|TRBJ1-5
CASSPWARSNQPQHF
>16|.|TRBV4-1|TRBJ2-7
CASSQDRSLDRKEQYF
>13|.|TRBV15|TRBJ2-7
CATSRERWYEQYF
>16|.|TRBV5-4|TRBJ1-2
CASSPRMGDINYGYTF
>14|.|TRBV19|TRBJ2-7
CASSMVQGAYEQYF